This T cell receptor (beta chain) was recorded in a study of blood T cell repertoires in COVID-19. CDR1 and CDR2 from the germline V gene are LNHDA and SQIVND (reference sequence). V dropped 7 bases and J dropped 3; count of bases not matched to a gene: 5. CDR3 size: 14 residues. The assay was immunoSEQ multiplex PCR, and TCRdb's table has in-frame clones only and misses some. The data hold some 340,000 clones, with around 88% observed a single time. The chain is built from TRBV19 and TRBJ2-7, with TRBD2 matching 11 bases. The TCR sequence derives from a man aged 30-40 years with active or convalescent COVID-19. What was sequenced was peripheral blood. CDR3 sequence (DNA): TGTGCCAGTAATCCGGGACTAGCGGTCTACGAGCAGTACTTC. It specifies CASNPGLAVYEQYF. The full variable domain, completed using reference TRBV19 and TRBJ2-7, is DGGITQSPKYLFRKEGQNVTLSCEQNLNHDAMYWYRQDPGQGLRLIYYSQIVNDFQKGDIAEGYSVSREKKESFPLTVTSAQKNPTAFYLCASNPGLAVYEQYFGPGTRLTVT.